This TCR beta chain was observed in a study of human T cells and chemical hapten exposure. Study overall: Across samples, TCR yields varied, mostly owing to small differences in pooled library volumes.

This clonotype appeared a few times. Its antigen remains unknown. Individual cDNA molecules each carried unique molecular identifiers attached by the library. Authors' data handling: Per sample, the median was around 100,000 TCRs, with values from 23,224 to 690,600. Via MiXCR, TCRdb re-called the RACE reads, giving one row per CDR3 protein. The V and J calls shown here were made by TCRdb, not taken from the authors' results. Of about 50,000 distinct CDR3 sequences in the sample, over 3.5% were seen once. Germline V lookup: CDR1 SGHVS, CDR2 FQNEAQ. V shed 1 base, J shed 9 bases, and the junction held 3 bases outside the gene matches. The CDR3 runs to 13 residues. The study, taken as a whole, reports: DPC sensitization produced no change in TCRs with frequency above 1 in 1000.

Specified time point: healthy volunteer bleed at 2 weeks. Someone pulled total RNA out of unfractionated whole blood. The chain uses TRBV7-8 and TRBJ1-3, with 7 bases matching TRBD1. This clonotype was obtained from a female donor in good health. Some clones in this sample may be carry-over from other donors' samples. Sequenced sample: whole blood. The CDR3 DNA reads TGTGCCAGCAGCTTAGGACAGGGTCTCACCATATATTTT. This gives the protein CASSLGQGLTIYF.